The 16 T cell receptor beta chains in this list originate from one sample, sequenced in a study of blood T cells in healthy people across ages. The second PCR ran about 6 to 11 cycles with a sample-barcoded 5' primer and J-beta primers. Via MiXCR, TCRdb re-called the 5' RACE reads, giving one row per CDR3 protein. The data show some 900,000 distinct CDR3 sequences, about 48% seen once. Material: blood. Source of these receptors: a young man in good health.

V and J are TRBV24-1 and TRBJ2-1; 7 positions match TRBD1. V trimming: 7 bases; J trimming: 6 bases; junction bases outside the gene matches: 14. The CDR3 has 16 amino acids. Germline loops: CDR1 KGHDR, CDR2 SFDVKD. The CDR3 nucleotides read TGTGCCACCAGCCAGAGAAGCTACAGGGGTGGCAATGAGCAGTTCTTC. Amino acid sequence: CATSQRSYRGGNEQFF.

This clonotype was seen more than once but under ten times. This chain connects TRBV3-1 to TRBJ2-5; unclear D gene. The DNA end lines up better with TRBJ2-7; the J call may be wrong. This CDR3 is built from 12 residues. The germline V gene encodes CDR1 LGHDT and CDR2 YNNKEL (reference sequence). CDR3 bases: TGTGCCAGCAGCCAATTCGGTAACGAGCAGTACTTC. The encoded protein is CASSQFGNEQYF.

The chain links TRBV20-1 to TRBJ2-7; 7 bases fit TRBD1. Germline-derived CDR1 and CDR2 are DFQATT and SNEGSKA (reference sequence). The CDR3 sequence is 15 residues long. J gave up 1 base and V 3 bases, and 9 bases lay outside the gene matches. The CDR3 reads CSARDPDRDSYEQYF. CDR3 in DNA: TGCAGTGCTAGGGACCCAGACAGGGATTCCTACGAGCAGTACTTC.

This clonotype was seen ten or more times. The genes are TRBV7-3 and TRBJ2-1; 13 nucleotides agree with TRBD2. V shed 4 bases, J shed 1 base, and the junction held 4 bases outside the gene matches. CDR1 and CDR2 from the germline V gene are SGHTA and FQGTGA. The CDR3 totals 17 residues. CDR3 amino acids: CASSSGLAGRSYNEQFF. The CDR3 DNA is TGTGCCAGCAGCTCGGGACTAGCGGGGAGATCCTACAATGAGCAGTTCTTC.

The chain recombines TRBV7-2 with TRBJ2-1; 9 positions agree with TRBD1. V shed 5 bases, J shed 4 bases, and the junction held 3 bases outside the gene matches. Germline CDR1 reads SGHTA; CDR2 reads FQGNSA. The CDR3 covers 14 residues. In DNA form, the CDR3 reads TGTGCCAGCAGCACGGACAGGGGTTACAATGAGCAGTTCTTC. Amino acid sequence: CASSTDRGYNEQFF.

The J gene is TRBJ1-2, the V gene TRBV5-1; 7 bases align to TRBD1. The CDR3 contains 15 residues. CDR1 SGHRS and CDR2 YFSETQ come from the germline V gene. Trimming at V came to 4 bases and at J to 2 bases, leaving 8 bases not matched to a gene. CDR3 in DNA: TGCGCCAGCAGCCCTGGAGCGACAGGGAACTATGGCTACACCTTC. Protein: CASSPGATGNYGYTF.

This clonotype occurred a few times. The chain combines TRBV9 with TRBJ2-3; 9 nucleotides line up with TRBD2. CDR3 length: 16 residues. Trimming cost V 4 bases and J 2 bases; bases outside gene matches: 8. The germline CDR1 and CDR2 sequences are SGDLS and YYNGEE. The CDR3 DNA reads as TGTGCCAGCAGCTCGGGGACTAGCCAGATCACAGATACGCAGTATTTT. Translating gives CASSSGTSQITDTQYF. Using reference TRBV9 and TRBJ2-3 for the parts outside the CDR3, the full variable domain is DSGVTQTPKHLITATGQRVTLRCSPRSGDLSVYWYQQSLDQGLQFLIQYYNGEERAKGNILERFSAQQFPDLHSELNLSSLELGDSALYFCASSSGTSQITDTQYFGPGTRLTVL.

This clonotype was counted only a few times. This chain links TRBV10-2 with TRBJ2-6; D ambiguous. V was clipped by 7 bases and J by 0 bases, with 4 bases between them. Germline lookup yields CDR1 WSHSY and CDR2 SAAADI. This CDR3 has 13 residues. The CDR3 loop is CASIGSGANVLTF. The CDR3 DNA is TGCGCCAGCATTGGCTCTGGGGCCAACGTCCTGACTTTC.

A single count supports this clonotype. The chain joins TRBV4-1 to TRBJ1-6, with a tentative D call TRBD1 (6 bases). From germline, CDR1 is MGHRA and CDR2 YSYEKL. The V end was cut by 1 base, the J end by 9 bases, with 13 bases between. The CDR3 sequence is 15 residues long. For the CDR3, the DNA is TGCGCCAGCAGCCAAGCTGAGACAGGTGTTTCACCCCTCCACTTT. Amino acid sequence: CASSQAETGVSPLHF.

This clonotype was observed a few times. The rearrangement joins TRBV11-3 to TRBJ2-3, with D possibly TRBD2 on 6 matching bases. Germline lookup yields CDR1 SGHNT and CDR2 YENEEA. V was clipped by 4 bases and J by 5 bases, with 13 bases between them. The CDR3 runs 14 residues. The CDR3 DNA reads as TGTGCCAGCAGCTCCTTGGGGGGAGGAGATACGCAGTATTTT. Translated: CASSSLGGGDTQYF.

This clonotype came up a few times. The chain links TRBV6-5 to TRBJ2-1; no reliable D call. Germline values: CDR1 MNHEY, CDR2 SVGAGI. The CDR3 has 11 residues. V was cut by 1 base and J by 7 bases, with 2 bases left in between. The CDR3 nucleotides read TGTGCCAGCAGTTACTTGAATGAGCAGTTCTTC. This codes for CASSYLNEQFF.

The chain links TRBV28 to TRBJ2-1; 12 bases align to TRBD2. J lost 7 bases, V lost 4 bases, and 8 bases had no gene match. The CDR3 runs to 16 residues. Per the germline V gene, CDR1 is MDHEN and CDR2 is SYDVKM. DNA for the CDR3: TGTGCCAGCAGTTCCCGGACTAGCGGGATCGGGAATGAGCAGTTCTTC. Protein product: CASSSRTSGIGNEQFF. Using reference TRBV28 and TRBJ2-1 for the parts outside the CDR3, the full variable domain is DVKVTQSSRYLVKRTGEKVFLECVQDMDHENMFWYRQDPGLGLRLIYFSYDVKMKEKGDIPEGYSVSREKKERFSLILESASTNQTSMYLCASSSRTSGIGNEQFFGPGTRLTVL.

The chain joins TRBV6-5 to TRBJ2-7; 9 nucleotides match TRBD2. The DNA end favors TRBJ2-5, so the J call may be wrong. CDR3 length: 15 residues. CDR1 MNHEY and CDR2 SVGAGI come from the germline V gene. CDR3 amino acids: CASRSTGLARETQYF. The CDR3 DNA follows: TGTGCCAGCAGATCTACGGGACTAGCAAGGGAGACCCAGTACTTC.

This clonotype was seen ten or more times. The chain joins TRBV7-9 to TRBJ2-1, with TRBD1 matching 9 bases. Trimming cost V 7 bases and J 8 bases; bases outside gene matches: 12. Germline V gene data show CDR1 as SEHNR and CDR2 as FQNEAQ (reference sequence). CDR3 length equals 15 residues. CDR3 amino acids: CASTPYGTGSHEQFF. The CDR3 nucleotides are TGTGCCAGCACCCCATACGGGACAGGGTCCCATGAGCAGTTCTTC.

This rearrangement joins TRBV27 to TRBJ1-5; D is perhaps TRBD1 (6 bases). In germline, CDR1 is MNHEY, CDR2 SMNVEV (reference sequence). CDR3 size: 14 residues. V shed 8 bases and J shed 4 bases, with 15 bases lying between them. This chain's CDR3 is CASRDQGRNQPQHF. The CDR3 region has the DNA TGTGCCAGCCGAGACCAGGGGCGTAATCAGCCCCAGCATTTT.

The V gene is TRBV27, the J gene TRBJ2-4; TRBD2 is a possible D gene (6 bases). V was shortened by 8 bases and J by 2 bases, with 19 bases between the two germline ends. The germline V gene has CDR1 MNHEY and CDR2 SMNVEV (reference sequence). There are 16 residues in the CDR3. The CDR3 spells CASRTYLRGTKNIQYF. The DNA for the CDR3 is TGTGCCAGCCGAACATATCTACGGGGGACCAAAAACATTCAGTACTTC.